The 6 T cell receptor beta chains given below trace back to one sample, sequenced in a study of blood T cell repertoires in COVID-19. The data were produced by immunoSEQ multiplex PCR, yet TCRdb's version contains in-frame clones alone and is incomplete. The data show 95,000 to 150,000 clones, with 79% seen just once and 30% to 45% held by the top ten. What was sequenced was peripheral blood. The receptors shown here come from a man in his forties with active or convalescent COVID-19.

This clone was counted a single time. The chain employs TRBV30 and TRBJ2-1; D might be TRBD2 (6 bases). V lost 4 bases, J lost 0 bases, and 19 bases lay in between. The germline gives CDR1 GTSNPN, CDR2 SVGIG (reference sequence). The CDR3 totals 17 residues. The CDR3: CAWTGNSGSGSYNEQFF. The CDR3 DNA reads TGTGCCTGGACTGGGAATAGCGGTTCCGGCTCCTACAATGAGCAGTTCTTC.

The chain carries TRBV5-1 and TRBJ1-6, with 11 bases lining up with TRBD1. The CDR3 totals 16 residues. The trim removed 0 bases at V and 9 bases at J, leaving 5 bases unmatched. The germline CDR1 and CDR2 sequences are SGHRS and YFSETQ. The CDR3 region is CASSLAFGQGASPLHF. The CDR3, as DNA: TGCGCCAGCAGCTTGGCCTTTGGACAGGGGGCTTCACCCCTCCACTTT.

This clone appeared a single time. The rearrangement joins TRBV7-9 to TRBJ2-7, with 11 bases fitting TRBD2. This CDR3 is 13 amino acids long. V lost 4 bases, J lost 7 bases, and 3 bases stayed unmatched. CDR1 is SEHNR, CDR2 FQNEAQ, per germline (reference sequence). The CDR3 DNA reads TGTGCCAGCAGCTCGGGACTAGCGGCAGAGCAGTACTTC. It encodes CASSSGLAAEQYF.

The chain carries TRBV7-9 and TRBJ2-1, with D tentatively TRBD2 (6 bases). The CDR3 spans 13 residues. V gave up 8 bases and J gave up 4 bases, with 12 bases separating them. Germline CDR1 and CDR2: SEHNR and FQNEAQ (reference sequence). CDR3 sequence (DNA): TGTGCCAGCGGCGGGACGGTGTACAATGAGCAGTTCTTC. Protein product: CASGGTVYNEQFF.

The chain uses TRBV6-1 and TRBJ2-1, with D unclear. The CDR3 totals 13 residues. CDR1 is MNHNS and CDR2 is SASEGT in the germline V gene. V gave up 6 bases and J gave up 5 bases, with 11 bases separating them. The CDR3 DNA is TGTGCCAGCAGATCGGTTAGAAACAATGAGCAGTTCTTC. Encoded protein: CASRSVRNNEQFF.

This clone was observed a few times. The chain combines TRBV6-2 or TRBV6-3 with TRBJ2-1, with 13 bases identical to TRBD2. This CDR3 is 16 amino acids long. Germline V CDR1 and CDR2: MNHEY, SVGEGT. V lost 5 bases, J lost 5 bases, and 6 bases stayed unmatched. The CDR3 DNA is TGTGCCAGCAGTGTGACTAGCGGGAGGCAAGACAATGAGCAGTTCTTC. This encodes CASSVTSGRQDNEQFF.